This T cell receptor beta chain was recovered during a study of blood T cell repertoires in COVID-19 (dated by TCRdb to the early 2020s). About the study as a whole: Collaborator samples came from the United States, Italy and Spain and covered acute and convalescent phases of COVID-19. The material from the prospective study consisted of cDNA or gDNA derived from T cells, B-cell-depleted T cells, or PBMCs. The dataset comprised deeply sampled blood TCRbeta repertoires from subjects exposed to, actively infected with, or recovered from COVID-19. The repertoires were released in a freely available public database intended as a resource for research on the immune response to SARS-CoV-2. Samples were obtained from the ongoing ImmuneRACE study (first 160 participants) and from 1,200 or so subjects provided by 6 global collaborators. The sample metadata nearly always contained a de-identified subject ID, COVID-19 status, age in years and sex. Where HLA class I and class II types were available, the types were taken from metadata supplied by the sample provider, not from assay-based typing. Overall results and qualifications from the work: How much clinical and demographic metadata was included differed by source and by participant, and the metadata was provided uncurated.

Whole blood was collected in K2EDTA tubes by collaborating institutions according to the institutions' own protocols. Collaborator samples were shipped for TCRbeta analysis as frozen whole blood, isolated PBMCs, or DNA extracted from either sample type. The sample holds one count of this clone. Its target antigen remains unknown. No base-level quality is on record; no much larger clone is a single base apart. TCRbeta CDR3 regions were amplified from genomic DNA by means of the immunoSEQ Assay, a bias-controlled multiplex PCR. The authors' analysis ran thus. The number of nucleated cells in each sample was estimated from the amplification of reference gene primers within the assay. To quantify the absolute abundance of each unique TCRbeta CDR3 rearrangement, sequence reads were collapsed and filtered. For each sample, productive Simpson clonality was calculated by taking the square root of Simpson's diversity index across productive rearrangements. Held by TCRdb, this immuneACCESS table contains in-frame sequences only and omits some clones. Under half of the omission traces to an unresolved V gene where checked; the cause of the rest is unknown. Clone size and the V and J calls come from that table; the DNA yielded D and trimming. The sample profile shows tens of thousands of clones; approximately 90% of them were found once. Around 1.8% of the sample is taken by the ten largest.

This receptor was obtained from a man in his fifties with active or convalescent COVID-19. The source material was peripheral blood.

This receptor has the CDR3 CASSIRTEFFYEQYF. The nucleotide sequence is TGTGCCAGTAGTATTCGGACAGAGTTCTTCTACGAGCAGTACTTC. The sequence joins TRBV19 to TRBJ2-7; TRBD1 might be the D gene, on 6 matching bases. The V end loses 3 bases and the J end loses 3 bases, and a stretch of 15 bases separates them. CDR1 and CDR2 (LNHDA, SQIVND) derive from the germline V gene (reference sequence). CDR3 length: 15 amino acids, cysteine to phenylalanine. CDR3 DNA only is kept here, 45 bases in frame from base 1.